These 17 T cell receptor beta chains were all obtained from the same sample, sequenced in a study of OX40 agonist ivuxolimab in advanced cancers. Assay used: immunoSEQ multiplex PCR; TCRdb lists only in-frame clones, some missing. The table includes tens of thousands of clones, roughly 94% detected once. Sample: CD4+ or CD8+ T cells sorted from blood, taken in a trial of the OX40 agonist ivuxolimab. These receptors originate from an adult with an advanced solid tumor such as melanoma, head and neck, liver or kidney cancer.

This clone is a singleton in its sample. The gene calls are TRBV27 and TRBJ2-1; no clear D gene. The V end lost 3 bases, the J end lost 3 bases, and 0 bases lay between the germline ends. The CDR3 sequence is 11 residues long. In germline, CDR1 is MNHEY, CDR2 SMNVEV (reference sequence). The CDR3 is CASSFYNEQFF. The CDR3 coding sequence is TGTGCCAGCAGTTTCTACAATGAGCAGTTCTTC.

The chain couples TRBV25-1 to TRBJ2-7; 9 positions match TRBD1. Trimming took 4 bases from V and 4 from J; bases not matched to a gene: 5. CDR3 length: 14 amino acids. In germline, CDR1 is MGHDK, CDR2 SYGVNS. CDR3 residues: CASSAGQGNYEQYF. The CDR3 DNA sequence: TGTGCCAGCAGTGCCGGACAGGGGAATTACGAGCAGTACTTC.

The V and J genes are TRBV19 and TRBJ1-3, with D possibly matching TRBD1 (6 bases). The V and J ends lost 5 bases and 0 bases respectively, with 11 bases between them. This CDR3 has 15 amino acids. Germline values: CDR1 LNHDA, CDR2 SQIVND (reference sequence). CDR3 amino acids: CASSPGHHSGNTIYF. The CDR3 nucleotides read TGTGCCAGTAGTCCGGGACACCACTCTGGAAACACCATATATTTT.

J is TRBJ1-1 and V is TRBV6-6; tentative D call: TRBD1 (5 bases). The germline V gene has CDR1 MNHNY and CDR2 SVGAGI (reference sequence). The CDR3 spans 12 residues. V shed 6 bases and J shed 6 bases, with 11 bases lying between them. DNA for the CDR3: TGTGCCAGCAGCCCGGGGGGGGCTGAAGCTTTCTTT. Translated, it gives CASSPGGAEAFF.

The gene calls are TRBV6-6 and TRBJ2-7, with D unclear. CDR1 and CDR2 (germline): MNHNY, SVGAGI (reference sequence). This CDR3 contains 14 residues. V was shortened by 1 base and J by 7 bases, with 14 bases between the two germline ends. The CDR3 DNA is TGTGCCAGCAGTTACTGGACCACCGGGCGGGAGCAGTACTTC. The encoded protein is CASSYWTTGREQYF.

The V gene is TRBV27, the J gene TRBJ2-1; no firm D call. This CDR3 region has 14 residues. The germline gives CDR1 MNHEY, CDR2 SMNVEV (reference sequence). Trimming stripped 5 bases from V and 3 bases from J, with 11 bases between. CDR3 bases: TGTGCCAGCAGTCTCCGGGCTATCTACAATGAGCAGTTCTTC. It yields the protein CASSLRAIYNEQFF.

The chain carries TRBV9 and TRBJ2-1; D ambiguous. V shed 2 bases and J shed 9 bases, with 9 bases lying between them. The CDR3 length is 12 residues. Germline V lookup: CDR1 SGDLS, CDR2 YYNGEE. CDR3 sequence (DNA): TGTGCCAGCAGCGTTTCTGACACTGAGCAGTTCTTC. Protein product: CASSVSDTEQFF.

This clone has just one count. The chain combines TRBV7-9 with TRBJ1-3, with D unclear. Between the trimmed V and J ends, which lost 2 bases and 0 bases, there was a span of 8 bases. The CDR3 is made up of 15 amino acids. Germline CDR1 is SEHNR and CDR2 is FQNEAQ (reference sequence). The chain's CDR3 is CASSLIQTSGNTIYF. The CDR3 DNA is TGTGCCAGCAGCTTAATCCAGACCTCTGGAAACACCATATATTTT.

The V and J genes are TRBV19 and TRBJ2-7, with D tentatively TRBD1 or TRBD2 (5 bases each). Trimming took 0 bases from V and 2 from J, leaving 8 bases between them. The CDR3 is made up of 14 amino acids. Germline V gene sequence: CDR1 LNHDA, CDR2 SQIVND (reference sequence). The CDR3 sequence is CASSIDPGPYEQYF. CDR3 sequence (DNA): TGTGCCAGTAGTATAGATCCGGGGCCCTACGAGCAGTACTTC.

DNA of the CDR3: TGTGCCAGCAGCCCGGGACTAGCGGCAGATACGCAGTATTTT. This encodes CASSPGLAADTQYF. V usage is TRBV5-6 and J usage is TRBJ2-3; 11 bases agree with TRBD2. CDR1 and CDR2 (germline): SGHDT, YYEEEE. V shed 4 bases, J shed 4 bases, and the junction held 2 bases outside the gene matches. The CDR3 is 14 amino acids.

The gene calls are TRBV11-3 and TRBJ2-7; 8 bases are a match to TRBD1. This CDR3 contains 14 residues. V shed 4 bases and J 5 bases; nucleotides not matched to a gene: 7. Germline CDR1 reads SGHNT; CDR2 reads YENEEA. CDR3 sequence: CASSSGQGFDEQYF. In DNA, the CDR3 is TGTGCCAGCAGCTCCGGACAGGGATTCGACGAGCAGTACTTC.

The chain links TRBV30 to TRBJ2-7; D remains ambiguous. This CDR3 contains 13 residues. Trimming removed 4 bases at V and 1 base at J, with 11 bases between. From germline, CDR1 is GTSNPN and CDR2 SVGIG (reference sequence). The CDR3 loop is CAWIVEYSYEQYF. CDR3 DNA: TGTGCCTGGATCGTTGAGTATTCCTACGAGCAGTACTTC.

The rearrangement uses TRBV18 and TRBJ2-5, with D perhaps being TRBD1 or TRBD2 (6 bases each). The CDR3 is 15 amino acids. Trimming shortened V by 3 bases and J by 5 bases, and 16 bases separated the two germline ends. Germline V lookup: CDR1 KGHSH, CDR2 LQKENI. CDR3 loop: CASSPTGGRGETQYF. As DNA, the CDR3 is TGTGCCAGCTCACCTACCGGGGGCCGTGGGGAGACCCAGTACTTC.

V usage is TRBV27 and J usage is TRBJ2-1, with TRBD1 matching 8 bases. The CDR3 runs to 18 residues. Germline V gene lookup returns CDR1 MNHEY and CDR2 SMNVEV (reference sequence). J lost 4 bases, V lost 0 bases, and 11 bases had no gene match. CDR3 region: CASSLSLLDRDLYNEQFF. The CDR3 DNA reads as TGTGCCAGCAGTTTATCCCTTCTGGACAGGGATCTTTACAATGAGCAGTTCTTC.

J is TRBJ2-1 and V is TRBV7-6, with TRBD2 matching over 7 bases. CDR1 and CDR2 (germline): SGHVS, FNYEAQ. V shed 2 bases, J shed 4 bases, and the junction held 8 bases outside the gene matches. This CDR3 is built from 16 residues. Here the CDR3 DNA reads TGTGCCAGCAGCTTAAAGACGGCTAGCGGTTACAATGAGCAGTTCTTC. Translated, it gives CASSLKTASGYNEQFF. Using reference TRBV7-6 and TRBJ2-1 for the parts outside the CDR3, the full variable domain is GAGVSQSPRYKVTKRGQDVALRCDPISGHVSLYWYRQALGQGPEFLTYFNYEAQQDKSGLPNDRFSAERPEGSISTLTIQRTEQRDSAMYRCASSLKTASGYNEQFFGPGTRLTVL.

V and J are TRBV27 and TRBJ2-7, with TRBD1 matching 7 bases. This CDR3 spans 15 amino acids. CDR1 and CDR2 from the germline V gene are MNHEY and SMNVEV (reference sequence). V lost 8 bases to trimming and J lost 2 bases; unmatched junction nucleotides: 12. The DNA for the CDR3 is TGTGCCAGCCGTGAGACAGGGCCCTCGGCCTACGAGCAGTACTTC. Translating gives CASRETGPSAYEQYF.

This sequence joins TRBV2 and TRBJ2-1, with TRBD1 matching 10 bases. The CDR3 sequence is 16 residues long. Germline CDR1 SNHLY, CDR2 FYNNEI. The V gene end was trimmed by 0 bases and the J gene end by 9 bases; junction bases not matched to a gene: 8. In DNA, the CDR3 is TGTGCCAGCAGTGAAGCGCTCCGGACAGGGGGGATTGAGCAGTTCTTC. Translated, it gives CASSEALRTGGIEQFF.